These 5 T cell receptor beta chains came from one sample sequenced in a study of T cells in Graves' hyperthyroidism and ophthalmopathy. Amplified regions were TCR beta CDR3 sequences from RNA transcripts. HTBI primers were the set used in a first-round RT-PCR of the TCR CDR3. TCRdb re-analysed the multiplex PCR reads in MiXCR, keeping a single row per CDR3 protein. This table holds roughly 380,000 distinct CDR3 sequences, roughly 12% found once. The sequencing input was blood. The receptor set was obtained from a man aged 30 to 39 with Graves' hyperthyroidism that later progressed to Graves' ophthalmopathy.

This clonotype was seen many times. This chain's CDR3 is CSAEDNQPQHF. CDR3 DNA sequence: TGCAGTGCCGAAGATAATCAGCCCCAGCATTTT. The chain carries TRBV20-1 and TRBJ1-5; D is unresolved. Between the trimmed V and J ends, which lost 6 bases and 4 bases, there was a span of 7 bases. CDR3 length: 11 amino acids. Germline V gives CDR1 DFQATT, CDR2 SNEGSKA (reference sequence).

This chain links TRBV7-2 with TRBJ2-1, with 12 bases identical to TRBD2. The germline gives CDR1 SGHTA, CDR2 FQGNSA. V trimming: 2 bases; J trimming: 4 bases; junction bases outside the gene matches: 6. CDR3 size: 17 residues. CDR3 coding DNA: TGTGCCAGCAGCTTACTTCGTACTAGCGGGGGGTACAATGAGCAGTTCTTC. Its translation: CASSLLRTSGGYNEQFF.

The rearrangement links TRBV27 to TRBJ2-3; the match to TRBD2 covers 8 bases. CDR1 MNHEY and CDR2 SMNVEV come from the germline V gene (reference sequence). The ends lost 5 bases at V and 2 bases at J; junction bases unmatched: 12. CDR3 length: 17 amino acids. CDR3 coding DNA: TGTGCCAGCAGTATCTCCGGGACTAGGGCACACACAGATACGCAGTATTTT. Translation: CASSISGTRAHTDTQYF.

The chain is built from TRBV20-1 and TRBJ2-2; 8 bases agree with TRBD2. CDR3 length: 14 amino acids. Germline assignment: CDR1 DFQATT and CDR2 SNEGSKA (reference sequence). Trimming removed 2 bases from V and 1 base from J; junction bases left unmatched: 0. In nucleotides, the CDR3 is TGCAGTGCTAGAAGCGGGGGGAACACCGGGGAGCTGTTTTTT. This encodes CSARSGGNTGELFF.

Written as DNA, the CDR3 is TGCAGTGCTACCCCGCCGGGGACTAGCGGGTACAATGAGCAGTTCTTC. It is translated as CSATPPGTSGYNEQFF. The rearrangement uses TRBV20-1 and TRBJ2-1, with 12 bases that match TRBD2. The CDR3 has 16 amino acids. Trimming removed 4 bases from V and 4 bases from J; junction bases left unmatched: 8. The germline V gene encodes CDR1 DFQATT and CDR2 SNEGSKA (reference sequence).